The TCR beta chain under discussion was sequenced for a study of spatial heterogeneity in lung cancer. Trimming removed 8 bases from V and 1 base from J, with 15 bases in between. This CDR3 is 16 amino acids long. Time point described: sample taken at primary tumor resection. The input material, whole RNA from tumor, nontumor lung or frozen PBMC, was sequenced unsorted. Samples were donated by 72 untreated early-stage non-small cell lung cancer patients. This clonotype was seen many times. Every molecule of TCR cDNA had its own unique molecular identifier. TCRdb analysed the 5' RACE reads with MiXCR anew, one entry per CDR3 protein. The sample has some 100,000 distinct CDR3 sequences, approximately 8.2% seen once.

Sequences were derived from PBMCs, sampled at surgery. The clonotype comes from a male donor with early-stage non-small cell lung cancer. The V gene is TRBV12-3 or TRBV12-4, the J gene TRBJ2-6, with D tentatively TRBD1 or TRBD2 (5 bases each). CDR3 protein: CASGELGESGANVLTF. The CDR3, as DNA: TGTGCCAGCGGAGAACTAGGGGAATCTGGGGCCAACGTCCTGACTTTC.